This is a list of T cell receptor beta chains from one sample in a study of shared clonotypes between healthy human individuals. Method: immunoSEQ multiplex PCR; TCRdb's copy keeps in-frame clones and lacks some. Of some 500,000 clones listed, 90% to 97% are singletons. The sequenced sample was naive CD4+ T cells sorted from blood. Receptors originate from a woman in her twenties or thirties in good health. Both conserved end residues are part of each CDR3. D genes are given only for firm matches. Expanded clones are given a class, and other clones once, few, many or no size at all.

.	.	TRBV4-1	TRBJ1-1	CASSQEGTADEAFF	TGCGCCAGCAGCCAAGAAGGCACAGCAGATGAAGCTTTCTTT
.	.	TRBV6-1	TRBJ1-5	CASSGRVDPQHF	TGTGCCAGCAGTGGCAGGGTTGATCCCCAGCATTTT
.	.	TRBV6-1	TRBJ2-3	CASSLRSPGTDTQYF	TGTGCCAGCAGCCTCCGGAGCCCGGGCACAGATACGCAGTATTTT
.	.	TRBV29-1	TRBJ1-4	CSVAGTGEEKLFF	TGCAGCGTGGCCGGGACCGGGGAGGAAAAACTGTTTTTT
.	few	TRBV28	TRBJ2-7	CASTRQRTYEQYF	TGTGCCAGCACTCGACAACGGACCTACGAGCAGTACTTC
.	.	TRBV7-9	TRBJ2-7	CASSLIGLEGYEQYF	TGTGCCAGCAGCTTAATTGGATTGGAGGGCTACGAGCAGTACTTC
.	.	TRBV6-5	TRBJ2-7	CASSQYRLGYEQYF	TGTGCCAGCAGTCAATACCGATTGGGCTACGAGCAGTACTTC
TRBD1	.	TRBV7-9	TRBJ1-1	CASSRTGGGTEAFF	TGTGCCAGCAGCAGGACAGGGGGAGGCACTGAAGCTTTCTTT
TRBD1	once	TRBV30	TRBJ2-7	CAWNRGNYEQYF	TGTGCCTGGAACAGGGGAAACTACGAGCAGTACTTC
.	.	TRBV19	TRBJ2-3	CASSLLAGPSADTQYF	TGTGCCAGTAGCCTCCTGGCGGGACCTTCCGCAGATACGCAGTATTTT
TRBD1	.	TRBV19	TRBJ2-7	CASSRDRYYEQYF	TGTGCCAGTAGTAGGGACAGGTACTACGAGCAGTACTTC
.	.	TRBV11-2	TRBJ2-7	CASSFSSDHIGQYF	TGTGCCAGCAGCTTTTCTAGCGACCACATCGGGCAGTACTTC
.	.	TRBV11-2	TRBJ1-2	CASSFGGGYGYTF	TGTGCCAGCAGCTTTGGGGGTGGGTATGGCTACACCTTC
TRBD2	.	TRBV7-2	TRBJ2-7	CASSLDSGGRYEQYF	TGTGCCAGCAGCTTAGACTCGGGAGGGCGTTACGAGCAGTACTTC
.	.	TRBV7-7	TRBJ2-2	CASSPHYDGTGELFF	TGTGCCAGCAGCCCACACTACGACGGAACCGGGGAGCTGTTTTTT
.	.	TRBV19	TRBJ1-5	CASSIVKTPYSNQPQHF	TGTGCCAGTAGTATAGTTAAGACACCTTATAGCAATCAGCCCCAGCATTTT
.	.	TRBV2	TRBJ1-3	CASNSGGLNTIYF	TGTGCCAGCAATTCCGGGGGGTTAAACACCATATATTTT
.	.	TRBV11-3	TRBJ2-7	CASSHTGSYEQYF	TGTGCCAGCAGCCACACAGGGTCCTACGAGCAGTACTTC
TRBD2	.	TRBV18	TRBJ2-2	CASSPSSGANTGELFF	TGTGCCAGCTCACCATCTAGCGGGGCGAACACCGGGGAGCTGTTTTTT
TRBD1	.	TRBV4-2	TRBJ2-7	CASSHRQGTYEQYF	TGTGCCAGCAGCCACCGACAGGGCACCTACGAGCAGTACTTC
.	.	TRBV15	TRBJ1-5	CATSRDLQGTQPQHF	TGTGCCACCAGCAGAGATCTGCAGGGTACTCAGCCCCAGCATTTT
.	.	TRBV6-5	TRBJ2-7	CASSSDYWSYEQYF	TGTGCCAGCAGTTCCGACTACTGGTCCTACGAGCAGTACTTC
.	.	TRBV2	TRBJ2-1	CASRRTLGNEQFF	TGTGCCAGCAGGAGGACACTCGGCAATGAGCAGTTCTTC
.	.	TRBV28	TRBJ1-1	CASMDRSSRAFF	TGTGCCAGCATGGACAGAAGCTCTAGGGCTTTCTTT
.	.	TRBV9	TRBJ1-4	CASSFGGGRYEKLFF	TGTGCCAGCAGCTTTGGAGGGGGGAGATATGAAAAACTGTTTTTT
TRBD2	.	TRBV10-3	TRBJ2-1	CAISGGGPNHYNEQFF	TGTGCCATCAGTGGCGGGGGACCAAATCATTACAATGAGCAGTTCTTC
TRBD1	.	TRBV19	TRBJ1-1	CASRRDRNTEAFF	TGTGCCAGTAGAAGGGACAGGAACACTGAAGCTTTCTTT
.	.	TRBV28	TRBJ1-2	CASSSTGYPNYGYTF	TGTGCCAGCAGTTCAACAGGGTACCCTAACTATGGCTACACCTTC
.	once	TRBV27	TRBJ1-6	CASSSRLKSSYNSPLHF	TGTGCCAGCAGTTCCCGGCTAAAAAGCTCCTATAATTCACCCCTCCACTTT
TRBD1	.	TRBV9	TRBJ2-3	CASSRTGGGTDTQYF	TGTGCCAGCAGCCGCACAGGGGGAGGCACAGATACGCAGTATTTT
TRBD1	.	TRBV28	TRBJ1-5	CASSSEGTGVRPQHF	TGTGCCAGCAGTTCAGAAGGGACAGGTGTCCGGCCCCAGCATTTT
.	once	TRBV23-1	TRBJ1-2	CASNPGQGGYTF	TGCGCCAGCAATCCGGGACAAGGTGGCTACACCTTC
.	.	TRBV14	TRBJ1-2	CASSHLGQPFNYGYTF	TGTGCCAGCAGCCATCTTGGGCAGCCTTTTAACTATGGCTACACCTTC
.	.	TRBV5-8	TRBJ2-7	CASSLPVREQYF	TGTGCCAGCAGCTTGCCGGTCCGGGAGCAGTACTTC
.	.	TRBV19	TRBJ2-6	CASSYQPSGANVLTF	TGTGCCAGTAGTTATCAGCCCTCTGGGGCCAACGTCCTGACTTTC
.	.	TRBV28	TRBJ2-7	CASCGGGEQYF	TGTGCCAGTTGCGGAGGGGGGGAGCAGTACTTC
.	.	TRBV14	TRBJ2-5	CASSQDMTGILQETQYF	TGTGCCAGCAGCCAGGATATGACGGGGATACTGCAAGAGACCCAGTACTTC
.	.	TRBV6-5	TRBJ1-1	CASTYLGGTEAFF	TGTGCCAGCACCTACCTAGGGGGCACTGAAGCTTTCTTT
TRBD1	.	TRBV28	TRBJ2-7	CASSFVGAYAGGSEQYF	TGTGCCAGCAGTTTTGTGGGGGCTTACGCAGGGGGCAGCGAGCAGTACTTC
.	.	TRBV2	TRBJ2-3	CASREGQYKDTQYF	TGTGCCAGCAGGGAGGGACAGTACAAGGATACGCAGTATTTT
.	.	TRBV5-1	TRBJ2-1	CASSQRRGADEQFF	TGCGCCAGCAGCCAACGACGGGGAGCTGACGAGCAGTTCTTC
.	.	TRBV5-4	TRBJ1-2	CASSPRREYGYTF	TGTGCCAGCAGCCCTAGGAGGGAATATGGCTACACCTTC
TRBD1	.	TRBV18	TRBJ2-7	CASSPWDSSYEQYF	TGTGCCAGCTCACCATGGGACAGTTCCTACGAGCAGTACTTC
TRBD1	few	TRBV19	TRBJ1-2	CASSTTAGQGARTF	TGTGCCAGTAGTACCACAGCGGGACAGGGGGCCAGGACCTTC
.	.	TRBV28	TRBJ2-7	CASSSELASEQYF	TGTGCCAGCAGTTCGGAACTAGCTAGCGAGCAGTACTTC
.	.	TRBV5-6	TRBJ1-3	CASSFFHSSSGNTIYF	TGTGCCAGCAGCTTCTTTCACAGCAGCTCTGGAAACACCATATATTTT
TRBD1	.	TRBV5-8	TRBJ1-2	CASSLVVGGYDYGYTF	TGTGCCAGCAGCTTGGTCGTAGGGGGCTATGACTATGGCTACACCTTC
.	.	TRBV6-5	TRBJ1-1	CASSYSVGGMTEAFF	TGTGCCAGCAGTTACTCGGTCGGAGGGATGACTGAAGCTTTCTTT
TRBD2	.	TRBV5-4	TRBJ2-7	CASSQVVGASGNSEQYF	TGTGCCAGCAGCCAAGTAGTGGGGGCTAGCGGGAACTCCGAGCAGTACTTC
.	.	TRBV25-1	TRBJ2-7	CASSGYYEQYF	TGTGCCAGCAGTGGTTACTACGAGCAGTACTTC
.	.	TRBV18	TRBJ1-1	CASSPELNTEAFF	TGTGCCAGCTCACCAGAGTTGAACACTGAAGCTTTCTTT
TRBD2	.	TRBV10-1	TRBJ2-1	CASSDGGNNEQFF	TGCGCCAGCAGTGACGGGGGGAACAATGAGCAGTTCTTC
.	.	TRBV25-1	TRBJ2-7	CASSEGGFYEQYF	TGTGCCAGCAGTGAAGGAGGGTTCTACGAGCAGTACTTC
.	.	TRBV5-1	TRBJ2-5	CASSSNTGSGTQYF	TGCGCCAGCAGCTCCAATACAGGTTCTGGAACCCAGTACTTC
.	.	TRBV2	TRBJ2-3	CASNEIYDTDTQYF	TGTGCCAGCAATGAAATCTATGACACAGATACGCAGTATTTT
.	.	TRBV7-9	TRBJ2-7	CASSLEASTEQYF	TGTGCCAGCAGCTTAGAGGCCAGTACAGAGCAGTACTTC
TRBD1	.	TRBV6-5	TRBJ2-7	CASRRPGTGGEQYF	TGTGCCAGCAGACGGCCCGGGACAGGGGGCGAGCAGTACTTC
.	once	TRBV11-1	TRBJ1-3	CASSSGTSGGNTIYF	TGTGCCAGCAGCTCCGGGACCTCGGGAGGAAACACCATATATTTT
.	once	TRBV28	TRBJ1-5	CASSRRGSQPQHF	TGTGCCAGCAGTCGCAGGGGAAGTCAGCCCCAGCATTTT
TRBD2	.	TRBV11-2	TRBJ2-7	CASSLGGISGRAYEQYF	TGTGCCAGCAGCTTAGGAGGGATTAGCGGGAGGGCCTACGAGCAGTACTTC